The T cell receptor (beta chain) under discussion was sequenced for a study of CD8+CD57+ T cells in acquired aplastic anemia. Across the whole study: In CD4+ cells, healthy donors produced an average of approximately 9.9 million reads.

TCR beta VDJ and CDR3 profiling used genomic DNA as template. From the reads, TCRdb called clonotypes with MiXCR, one entry per CDR3 protein. The repertoire consists of over 200,000 distinct CDR3 sequences, with 60% to 65% occurring once and the leading ten covering about 29%. Study-wide results and caveats: Significance was not reached for CD8+ Simpson's diversity between patients and controls.

Germline-derived CDR1 and CDR2 are SQVTM and ANQGSEA. Losses at the gene ends were 6 bases for V and 5 bases for J; bases not matched to a gene: 7. The CDR3 contains 13 residues. This clonotype has more than one count but fewer than ten. The antigen remains unidentified. This TCR came from a human donor in good health. The V gene is TRBV29-1, the J gene TRBJ2-1; 7 bases fit TRBD1. The sequenced sample was sorted CD4+, CD8+, or CD8+CD57+ T cells (not recorded which) from PBMCs. This chain's CDR3 is CSVTGTVNNEQFF. The CDR3 DNA is TGCAGCGTGACCGGGACAGTCAACAATGAGCAGTTCTTC.